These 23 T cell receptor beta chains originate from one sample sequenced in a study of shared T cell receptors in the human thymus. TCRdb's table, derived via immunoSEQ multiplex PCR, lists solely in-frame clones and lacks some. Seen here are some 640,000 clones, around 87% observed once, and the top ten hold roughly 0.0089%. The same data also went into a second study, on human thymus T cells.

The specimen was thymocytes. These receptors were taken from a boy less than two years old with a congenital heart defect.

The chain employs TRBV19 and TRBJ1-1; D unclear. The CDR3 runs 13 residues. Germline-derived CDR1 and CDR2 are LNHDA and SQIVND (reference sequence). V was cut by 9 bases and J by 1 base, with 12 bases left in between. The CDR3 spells CASQTGKNTEAFF. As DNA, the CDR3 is TGTGCCAGCCAGACCGGGAAGAACACTGAAGCTTTCTTT.

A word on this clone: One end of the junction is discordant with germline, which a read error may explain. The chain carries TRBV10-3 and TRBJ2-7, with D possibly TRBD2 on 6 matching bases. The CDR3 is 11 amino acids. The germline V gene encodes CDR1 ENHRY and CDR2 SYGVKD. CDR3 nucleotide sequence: TGTGCCATCCTAGCCGGGGGTGGTTTTGACTTC. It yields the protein CAILAGGGFDF.

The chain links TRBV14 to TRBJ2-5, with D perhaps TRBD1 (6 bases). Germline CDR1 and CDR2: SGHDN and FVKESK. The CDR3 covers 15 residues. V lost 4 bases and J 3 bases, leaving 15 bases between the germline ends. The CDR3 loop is CASSLKRPGEETQYF. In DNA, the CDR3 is TGTGCCAGCAGCCTAAAGAGACCAGGGGAAGAGACCCAGTACTTC. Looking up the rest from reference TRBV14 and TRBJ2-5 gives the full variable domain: EAGVTQFPSHSVIEKGQTVTLRCDPISGHDNLYWYRRVMGKEIKFLLHFVKESKQDESGMPNNRFLAERTGGTYSTLKVQPAELEDSGVYFCASSLKRPGEETQYFGPGTRLLVL.

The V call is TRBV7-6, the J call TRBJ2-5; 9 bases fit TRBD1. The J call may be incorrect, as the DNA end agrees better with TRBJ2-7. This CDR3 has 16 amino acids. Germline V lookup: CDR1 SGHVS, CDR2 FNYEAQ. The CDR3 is CASSLWGTGSDYEQYF. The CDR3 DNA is TGTGCCAGCAGCTTATGGGGGACAGGGTCCGACTACGAGCAGTACTTC.

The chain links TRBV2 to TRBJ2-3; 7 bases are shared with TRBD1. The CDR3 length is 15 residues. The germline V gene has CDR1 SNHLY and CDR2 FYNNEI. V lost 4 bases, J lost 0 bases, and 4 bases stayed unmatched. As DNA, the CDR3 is TGTGCCAGCAGTGTCTTACAGGGGAGCACAGATACGCAGTATTTT. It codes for CASSVLQGSTDTQYF.

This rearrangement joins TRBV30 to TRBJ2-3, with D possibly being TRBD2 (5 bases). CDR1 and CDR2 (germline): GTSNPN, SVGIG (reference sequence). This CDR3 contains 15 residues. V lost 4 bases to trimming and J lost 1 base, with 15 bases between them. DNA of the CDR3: TGTGCCTGGAAGCGGATACGGGATGGCACAGATACGCAGTATTTT. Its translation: CAWKRIRDGTDTQYF.

The CDR3 spells CASRSGQGRTPLHF. The CDR3 DNA reads TGTGCCAGTAGATCCGGACAGGGTAGGACACCCCTCCACTTT. The chain uses TRBV19 and TRBJ1-6; 8 bases agree with TRBD1. V was clipped by 6 bases and J by 11 bases; unmatched bases: 9. The CDR3 is 14 residues long. Germline values: CDR1 LNHDA, CDR2 SQIVND (reference sequence).

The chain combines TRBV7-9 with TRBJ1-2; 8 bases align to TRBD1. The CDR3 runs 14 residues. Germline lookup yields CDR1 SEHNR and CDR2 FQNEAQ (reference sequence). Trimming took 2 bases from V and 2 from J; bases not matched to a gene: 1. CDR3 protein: CASSLRQGNYGYTF. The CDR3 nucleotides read TGTGCCAGCAGCTTAAGACAGGGGAACTATGGCTACACCTTC.

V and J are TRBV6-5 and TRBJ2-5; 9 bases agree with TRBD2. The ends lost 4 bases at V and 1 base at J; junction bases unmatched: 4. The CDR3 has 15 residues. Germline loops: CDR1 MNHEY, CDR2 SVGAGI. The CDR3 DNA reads TGTGCCAGCAGTTTGGTGCGGGAGGGCCAAGAGACCCAGTACTTC. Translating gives CASSLVREGQETQYF.

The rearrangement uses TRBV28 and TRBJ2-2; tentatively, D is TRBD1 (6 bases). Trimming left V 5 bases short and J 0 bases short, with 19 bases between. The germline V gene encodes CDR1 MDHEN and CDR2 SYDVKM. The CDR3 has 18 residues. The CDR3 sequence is CASSPPHRVNANTGELFF. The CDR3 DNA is TGTGCCAGCAGTCCACCCCACAGGGTGAACGCGAACACCGGGGAGCTGTTTTTT.

The CDR3: CASSQWESPYNEQFF. For the CDR3, the DNA is TGTGCCAGCAGCCAATGGGAGTCGCCCTACAATGAGCAGTTCTTC. The chain has TRBV14 and TRBJ2-1, with D possibly being TRBD2 (5 bases). Trimming removed 2 bases from V and 2 bases from J, with 10 bases in between. In germline, CDR1 is SGHDN, CDR2 FVKESK. The CDR3 loop spans 15 amino acids.

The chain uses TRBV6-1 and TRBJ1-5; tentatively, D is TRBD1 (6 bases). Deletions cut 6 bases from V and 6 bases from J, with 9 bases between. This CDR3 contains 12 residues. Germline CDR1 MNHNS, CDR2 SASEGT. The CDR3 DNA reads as TGTGCCAGCAGGGCACAGGGTCAGCCCCAGCATTTT. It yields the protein CASRAQGQPQHF.

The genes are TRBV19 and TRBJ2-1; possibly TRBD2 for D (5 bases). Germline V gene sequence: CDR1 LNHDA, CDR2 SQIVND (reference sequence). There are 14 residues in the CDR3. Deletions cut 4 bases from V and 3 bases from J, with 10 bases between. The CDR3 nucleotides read TGTGCCAGTAGTACCTCGGGGTACTACAATGAGCAGTTCTTC. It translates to CASSTSGYYNEQFF.

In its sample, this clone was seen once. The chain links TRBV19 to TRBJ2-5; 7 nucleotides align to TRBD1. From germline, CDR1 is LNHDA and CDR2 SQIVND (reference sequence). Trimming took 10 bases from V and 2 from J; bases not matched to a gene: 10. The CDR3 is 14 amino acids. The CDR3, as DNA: TGTGCCACAGGGACCCGACAGGGACAAGAGACCCAGTACTTC. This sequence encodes CATGTRQGQETQYF.

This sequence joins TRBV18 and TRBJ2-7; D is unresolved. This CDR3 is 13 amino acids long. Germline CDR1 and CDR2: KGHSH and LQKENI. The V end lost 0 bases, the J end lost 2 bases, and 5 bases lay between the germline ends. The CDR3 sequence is CASSPPTPYEQYF. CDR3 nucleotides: TGTGCCAGCTCACCACCTACTCCCTACGAGCAGTACTTC.

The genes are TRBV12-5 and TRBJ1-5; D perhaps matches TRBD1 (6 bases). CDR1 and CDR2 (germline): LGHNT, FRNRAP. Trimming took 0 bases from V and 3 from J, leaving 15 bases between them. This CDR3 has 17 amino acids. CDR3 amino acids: CASGLVSPGTYNQPQHF. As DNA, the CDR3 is TGTGCTAGTGGTTTGGTATCTCCCGGGACATACAATCAGCCCCAGCATTTT. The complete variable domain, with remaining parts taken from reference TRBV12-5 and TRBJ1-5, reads DARVTQTPRHKVTEMGQEVTMRCQPILGHNTVFWYRQTMMQGLELLAYFRNRAPLDDSGMPKDRFSAEMPDATLATLKIQPSEPRDSAVYFCASGLVSPGTYNQPQHFGDGTRLSIL.

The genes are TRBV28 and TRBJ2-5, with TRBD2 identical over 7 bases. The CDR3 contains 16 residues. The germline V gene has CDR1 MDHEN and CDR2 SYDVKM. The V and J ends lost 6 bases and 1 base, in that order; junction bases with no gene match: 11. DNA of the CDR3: TGTGCCAGCAGCGCCTCACCGGGAGGCCCCCAAGAGACCCAGTACTTC. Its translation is CASSASPGGPQETQYF.

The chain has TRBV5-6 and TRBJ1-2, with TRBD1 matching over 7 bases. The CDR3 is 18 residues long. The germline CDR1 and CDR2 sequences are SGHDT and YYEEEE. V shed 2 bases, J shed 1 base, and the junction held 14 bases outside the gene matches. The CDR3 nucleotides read TGTGCCAGCAGCTTAGGATGGGCAGGGGGGAACCTTAACTATGGCTACACCTTC. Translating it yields CASSLGWAGGNLNYGYTF.

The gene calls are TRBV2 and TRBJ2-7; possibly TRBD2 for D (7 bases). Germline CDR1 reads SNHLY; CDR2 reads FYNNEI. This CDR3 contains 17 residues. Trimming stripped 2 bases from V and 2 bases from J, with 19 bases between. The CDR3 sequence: CASSEILKRDNPYEQYF. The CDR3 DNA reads TGTGCCAGCAGTGAAATTCTTAAGCGGGACAATCCCTACGAGCAGTACTTC.

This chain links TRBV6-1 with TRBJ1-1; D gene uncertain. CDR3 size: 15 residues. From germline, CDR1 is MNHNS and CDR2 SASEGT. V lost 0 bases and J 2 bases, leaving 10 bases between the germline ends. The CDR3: CASSEACRDNTEAFF. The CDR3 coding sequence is TGTGCCAGCAGTGAAGCCTGTCGGGATAACACTGAAGCTTTCTTT.

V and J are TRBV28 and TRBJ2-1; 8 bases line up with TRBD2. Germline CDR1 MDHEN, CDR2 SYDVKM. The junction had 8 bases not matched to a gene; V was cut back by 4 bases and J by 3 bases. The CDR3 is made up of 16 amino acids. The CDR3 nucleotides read TGTGCCAGCAGTTCGCCACTAGCGGCCCACTACAATGAGCAGTTCTTC. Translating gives CASSSPLAAHYNEQFF.

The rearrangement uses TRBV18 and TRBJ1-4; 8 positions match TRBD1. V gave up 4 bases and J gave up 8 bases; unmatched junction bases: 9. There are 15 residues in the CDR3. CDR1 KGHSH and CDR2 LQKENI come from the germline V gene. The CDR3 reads CASSRYAGGQEKLFF. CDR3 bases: TGTGCCAGCTCACGCTATGCAGGGGGCCAGGAAAAACTGTTTTTT.

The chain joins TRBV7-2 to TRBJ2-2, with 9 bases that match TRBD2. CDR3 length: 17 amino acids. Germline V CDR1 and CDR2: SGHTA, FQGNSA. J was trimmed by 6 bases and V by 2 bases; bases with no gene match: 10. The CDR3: CASSLTSPSGTAGELFF. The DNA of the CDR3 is TGTGCCAGCAGCTTAACGTCGCCTAGCGGGACCGCCGGGGAGCTGTTTTTT.